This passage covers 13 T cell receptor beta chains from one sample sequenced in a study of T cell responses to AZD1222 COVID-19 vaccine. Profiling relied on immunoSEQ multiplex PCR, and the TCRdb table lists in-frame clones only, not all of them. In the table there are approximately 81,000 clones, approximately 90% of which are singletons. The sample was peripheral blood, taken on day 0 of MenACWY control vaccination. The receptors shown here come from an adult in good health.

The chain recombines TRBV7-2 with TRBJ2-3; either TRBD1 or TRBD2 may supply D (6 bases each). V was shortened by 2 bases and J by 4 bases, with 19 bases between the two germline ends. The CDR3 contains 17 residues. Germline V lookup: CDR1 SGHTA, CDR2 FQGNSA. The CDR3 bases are TGTGCCAGCAGCTTACTCGGGGGCATAGCTTTACCAGATACGCAGTATTTT. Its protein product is CASSLLGGIALPDTQYF.

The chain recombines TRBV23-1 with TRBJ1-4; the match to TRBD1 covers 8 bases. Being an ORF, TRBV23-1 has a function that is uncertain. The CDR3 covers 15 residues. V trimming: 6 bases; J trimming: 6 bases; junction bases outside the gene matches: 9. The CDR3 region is CASSQGAFDDEKLFF. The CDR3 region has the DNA TGCGCCAGCAGCCAGGGGGCCTTCGATGATGAAAAACTGTTTTTT.

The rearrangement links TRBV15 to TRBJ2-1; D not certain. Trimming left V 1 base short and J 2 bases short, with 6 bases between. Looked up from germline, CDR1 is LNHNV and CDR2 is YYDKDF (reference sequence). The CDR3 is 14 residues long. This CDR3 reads CATSRGGTYNEQFF. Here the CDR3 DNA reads TGTGCCACCAGCAGAGGGGGAACCTACAATGAGCAGTTCTTC.

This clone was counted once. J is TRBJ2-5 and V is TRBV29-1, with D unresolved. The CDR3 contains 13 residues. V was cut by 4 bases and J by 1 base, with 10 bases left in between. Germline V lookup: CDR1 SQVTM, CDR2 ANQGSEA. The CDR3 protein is CSVAGSFQETQYF. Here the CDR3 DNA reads TGCAGCGTTGCAGGCAGCTTCCAAGAGACCCAGTACTTC.

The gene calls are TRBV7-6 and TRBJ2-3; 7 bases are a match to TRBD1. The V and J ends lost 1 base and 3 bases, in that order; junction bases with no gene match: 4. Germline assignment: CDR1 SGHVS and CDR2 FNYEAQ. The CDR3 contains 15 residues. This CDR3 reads CASSLGGGKTDTQYF. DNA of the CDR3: TGTGCCAGCAGCTTAGGAGGGGGCAAGACAGATACGCAGTATTTT.

CDR3 nucleotide sequence: TGTGCCAGCAGTTACTTCGGGCGGACCAACGAAGCTTTCTTT. Translating gives CASSYFGRTNEAFF. The chain links TRBV6-5 to TRBJ1-1, with D unclear. Germline V gene sequence: CDR1 MNHEY, CDR2 SVGAGI. The CDR3 has 14 amino acids. V lost 1 base to trimming and J lost 8 bases, with 14 bases between them.

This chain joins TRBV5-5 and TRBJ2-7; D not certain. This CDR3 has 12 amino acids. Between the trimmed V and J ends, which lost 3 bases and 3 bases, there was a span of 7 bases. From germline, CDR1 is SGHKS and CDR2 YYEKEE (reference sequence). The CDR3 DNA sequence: TGTGCCAGCAGCTGGGGAAACTACGAGCAGTACTTC. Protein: CASSWGNYEQYF.

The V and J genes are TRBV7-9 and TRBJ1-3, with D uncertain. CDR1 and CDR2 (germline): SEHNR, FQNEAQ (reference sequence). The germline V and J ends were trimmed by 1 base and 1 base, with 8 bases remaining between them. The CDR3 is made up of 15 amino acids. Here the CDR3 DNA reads TGTGCCAGCAGCTTAGGGGGTGGGTCTGGAAACACCATATATTTT. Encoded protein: CASSLGGGSGNTIYF. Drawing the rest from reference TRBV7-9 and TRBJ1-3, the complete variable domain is DTGVSQNPRHKITKRGQNVTFRCDPISEHNRLYWYRQTLGQGPEFLTYFQNEAQLEKSRLLSDRFSAERPKGSFSTLEIQRTEQGDSAMYLCASSLGGGSGNTIYFGEGSWLTVV.

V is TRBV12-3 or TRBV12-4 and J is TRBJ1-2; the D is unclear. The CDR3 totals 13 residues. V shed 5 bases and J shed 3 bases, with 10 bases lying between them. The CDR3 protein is CASSRNLYYGYTF. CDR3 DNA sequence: TGTGCCAGCAGTCGAAACCTTTACTATGGCTACACCTTC.

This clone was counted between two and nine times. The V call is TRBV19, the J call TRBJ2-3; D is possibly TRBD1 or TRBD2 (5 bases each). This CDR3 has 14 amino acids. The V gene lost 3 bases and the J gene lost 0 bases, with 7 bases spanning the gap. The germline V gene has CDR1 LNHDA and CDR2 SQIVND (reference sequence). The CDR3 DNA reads TGTGCCAGTAGTATCTGGGGGAGCACAGATACGCAGTATTTT. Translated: CASSIWGSTDTQYF.

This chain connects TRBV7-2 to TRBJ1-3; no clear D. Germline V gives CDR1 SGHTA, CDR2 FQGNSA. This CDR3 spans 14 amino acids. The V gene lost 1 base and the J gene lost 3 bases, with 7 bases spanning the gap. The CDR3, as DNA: TGTGCCAGCAGCTTAGACAGAGATGGAAACACCATATATTTT. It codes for CASSLDRDGNTIYF.

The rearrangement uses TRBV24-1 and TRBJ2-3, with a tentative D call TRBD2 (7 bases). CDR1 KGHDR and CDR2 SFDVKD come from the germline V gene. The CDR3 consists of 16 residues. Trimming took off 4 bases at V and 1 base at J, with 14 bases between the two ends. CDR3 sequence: CATSDPQGRGTDTQYF. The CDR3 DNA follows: TGTGCCACCAGTGACCCGCAGGGGAGGGGCACAGATACGCAGTATTTT.

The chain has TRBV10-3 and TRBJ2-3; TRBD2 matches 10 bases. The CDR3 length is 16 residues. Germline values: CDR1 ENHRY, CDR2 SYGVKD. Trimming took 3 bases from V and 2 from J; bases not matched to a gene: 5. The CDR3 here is CAISDLAGGATDTQYF. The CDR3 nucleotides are TGTGCCATCAGTGATTTAGCGGGGGGAGCCACAGATACGCAGTATTTT.